This passage covers 27 T cell receptor beta chains from one sample sequenced in a study of shared clonotypes between healthy human individuals. TCRdb's copy holds only in-frame clones and misses some; the assay was immunoSEQ multiplex PCR. The sample lists roughly 2,300,000 clones, 80% to 95% occurring once. The sample comprised naive CD4+ T cells from PBMCs. As to subset: CD45RA+ positively selected. The receptors originated from a man between 18 and 29 years old in good health. Some clones in this sample may be carry-over from other donors' samples.

The gene calls are TRBV9 and TRBJ1-4; no clear D gene. V was pared by 4 bases and J by 4 bases, with 14 bases between. This CDR3 is built from 15 residues. Germline V lookup: CDR1 SGDLS, CDR2 YYNGEE. The CDR3 DNA reads as TGTGCCAGCAGCCCCTCGGGTGGACTTAATGAAAAACTGTTTTTT. It encodes CASSPSGGLNEKLFF.

The CDR3 DNA reads as TGTGCCAGCAGCTTAAAAGGGACAGGGGCGCAGTATTTT. Encoded protein: CASSLKGTGAQYF. The chain joins TRBV7-3 to TRBJ2-3; the match to TRBD1 covers 10 bases. The junction had 2 bases not matched to a gene; V was cut back by 1 base and J by 10 bases. The CDR3 is 13 residues long. Germline CDR1 and CDR2: SGHTA and FQGTGA.

The gene calls are TRBV28 and TRBJ1-2; D remains unclear. This CDR3 has 13 residues. V lost 5 bases, J lost 7 bases, and 14 bases lay in between. Germline V gene sequence: CDR1 MDHEN, CDR2 SYDVKM. CDR3: CASSPPGPIGYTF. The DNA of the CDR3 is TGTGCCAGCAGTCCGCCCGGGCCCATTGGCTACACCTTC.

Note on this clone: Different DNA sequences within this sample yield the same CDR3. This sequence joins TRBV9 and TRBJ2-3; unclear D gene. V lost 1 base and J lost 0, with 9 bases in between. Germline values: CDR1 SGDLS, CDR2 YYNGEE. CDR3 size: 15 residues. CDR3 nucleotide sequence: TGTGCCAGCAGCGTACGTGGCGTTAGCACAGATACGCAGTATTTT. Amino acid sequence: CASSVRGVSTDTQYF.

This rearrangement joins TRBV5-4 to TRBJ2-3, with 7 bases lining up with TRBD2. The germline gives CDR1 SGHNT, CDR2 YYREEE (reference sequence). This CDR3 has 14 amino acids. V lost 1 base and J lost 6; bases outside the gene matches: 5. CDR3 DNA: TGTGCCAGCAGCTTGTGGGGGGGGATGGATACGCAGTATTTT. Translation: CASSLWGGMDTQYF.

This clone has a single count. CDR3 DNA sequence: TGTGCCATCAGTGCTAGCGGGAGCGACACCGGGGAGCTGTTTTTT. Translating gives CAISASGSDTGELFF. The chain employs TRBV10-3 and TRBJ2-2; 10 bases are a match to TRBD2. The germline gives CDR1 ENHRY, CDR2 SYGVKD. This CDR3 has 15 residues. J was trimmed by 3 bases and V by 4 bases; bases with no gene match: 2.

V gene TRBV6-6 combines with J gene TRBJ1-2; TRBD1 agrees at 7 bases. Trimming cost V 8 bases and J 1 base; bases outside gene matches: 7. From germline, CDR1 is MNHNY and CDR2 SVGAGI (reference sequence). The CDR3 sequence is 14 residues long. The CDR3 protein is CASVRQGDNYGYTF. In DNA, the CDR3 is TGTGCCAGCGTGAGACAGGGAGATAACTATGGCTACACCTTC.

The chain couples TRBV11-3 to TRBJ2-3; TRBD2 might be the D (5 bases). The CDR3 consists of 17 residues. Germline V gives CDR1 SGHNT, CDR2 YENEEA. Deletions cut 0 bases from V and 1 base from J, with 14 bases between. The CDR3 coding sequence is TGTGCCAGCAGCTTAGAAACGGGCCCGGAGGGCACAGATACGCAGTATTTT. Its translation: CASSLETGPEGTDTQYF.

V is TRBV25-1 and J is TRBJ2-7; no clear D. The CDR3 length is 12 residues. Germline V lookup: CDR1 MGHDK, CDR2 SYGVNS. V was pared by 3 bases and J by 4 bases, with 7 bases between. CDR3 DNA sequence: TGTGCCAGCAGTGATATTGATTACGAGCAGTACTTC. It codes for CASSDIDYEQYF.

The chain has TRBV5-1 and TRBJ2-3, with D perhaps TRBD1 (6 bases). V lost 2 bases and J lost 1, with 8 bases in between. The CDR3 covers 14 residues. The germline V gene encodes CDR1 SGHRS and CDR2 YFSETQ. CDR3 nucleotides: TGCGCCAGCAGCTTCACAGGGCGCACAGATACGCAGTATTTT. It is translated as CASSFTGRTDTQYF.

This clone came up a few times. This CDR3 is also generated by other DNA sequences in the sample. The genes are TRBV5-1 and TRBJ2-7; the D gene is possibly TRBD1 (6 bases). Germline CDR1 SGHRS, CDR2 YFSETQ. The CDR3 extends over 14 amino acids. V shed 1 base and J shed 2 bases, with 10 bases lying between them. The CDR3 protein is CASSLTGTTYEQYF. CDR3 DNA: TGCGCCAGCAGCTTGACAGGGACCACCTACGAGCAGTACTTC.

This chain joins TRBV7-6 and TRBJ2-5, with D possibly TRBD1 on 6 matching bases. Germline V gene data show CDR1 as SGHVS and CDR2 as FNYEAQ. V lost 5 bases, J lost 1 base, and 11 bases lay in between. CDR3 length: 14 amino acids. CDR3: CASSPLGGQETQYF. CDR3 DNA: TGTGCCAGCAGCCCCCTAGGGGGCCAAGAGACCCAGTACTTC.

V gene TRBV27 combines with J gene TRBJ1-2; the match to TRBD1 covers 7 bases. The germline V gene encodes CDR1 MNHEY and CDR2 SMNVEV (reference sequence). Trimming cost V 5 bases and J 13 bases; bases outside gene matches: 10. The CDR3 is made up of 12 amino acids. CDR3 in amino acids: CASSKPGQIFTF. The CDR3 DNA reads as TGTGCCAGCAGTAAACCGGGACAGATCTTCACCTTC.

The rearrangement links TRBV7-9 to TRBJ1-2; 8 nucleotides agree with TRBD1. In germline, CDR1 is SEHNR, CDR2 FQNEAQ (reference sequence). V lost 6 bases to trimming and J lost 4 bases; unmatched junction nucleotides: 1. The CDR3 sequence is 12 residues long. This CDR3 is CASRGTGYGYTF. The CDR3 nucleotides are TGTGCCAGCAGGGGGACAGGCTATGGCTACACCTTC. Using reference TRBV7-9 and TRBJ1-2 for the parts outside the CDR3, the full variable domain is DTGVSQNPRHKITKRGQNVTFRCDPISEHNRLYWYRQTLGQGPEFLTYFQNEAQLEKSRLLSDRFSAERPKGSFSTLEIQRTEQGDSAMYLCASRGTGYGYTFGSGTRLTVV.

The chain recombines TRBV10-2 with TRBJ2-3, with TRBD2 matching 15 bases. V shed 6 bases, J shed 0 bases, and the junction held 10 bases outside the gene matches. Germline V lookup: CDR1 WSHSY, CDR2 SAAADI. This CDR3 has 19 residues. The CDR3 nucleotides read TGCGCCAGCAGGACAGGGACTAGCGGGAGGCAACGTAGCACAGATACGCAGTATTTT. Protein sequence: CASRTGTSGRQRSTDTQYF.

This clone was seen only a few times. The V gene is TRBV5-6, the J gene TRBJ1-1; no reliable D call. The V and J ends lost 2 bases and 0 bases respectively, with 8 bases between them. Germline V CDR1 and CDR2: SGHDT, YYEEEE. The CDR3 is 14 amino acids. CDR3 amino acids: CASSFRGLNTEAFF. The CDR3 DNA sequence: TGTGCCAGCAGCTTCCGGGGATTGAACACTGAAGCTTTCTTT.

V usage is TRBV5-4 and J usage is TRBJ2-2, with TRBD2 identical over 7 bases. CDR3 length equals 16 residues. Germline loops: CDR1 SGHNT, CDR2 YYREEE (reference sequence). Losses at the gene ends were 2 bases for V and 6 bases for J; bases not matched to a gene: 10. The CDR3 region is CASSFKRESLPGELFF. The DNA for the CDR3 is TGTGCCAGCAGCTTTAAGCGGGAATCCCTCCCCGGGGAGCTGTTTTTT.

The chain couples TRBV6-5 to TRBJ2-3, with TRBD1 matching 9 bases. The CDR3 loop spans 14 amino acids. Looked up from germline, CDR1 is MNHEY and CDR2 is SVGAGI. With 5 bases clipped from V and 7 bases from J, the junction kept 7 bases outside the gene matches. For the CDR3, the DNA is TGTGCCAGCAGTGGGACAGGGTGGGGAAATACGCAGTATTTT. Translating gives CASSGTGWGNTQYF.

The V call is TRBV28, the J call TRBJ1-2; the match to TRBD1 covers 7 bases. The germline V gene has CDR1 MDHEN and CDR2 SYDVKM. The CDR3 runs to 15 residues. Unmatched junction bases numbered 8, after V lost 5 bases and J lost 2 bases. CDR3 bases: TGTGCCAGCAGTACGTACTCACAGGGGAACTATGGCTACACCTTC. Amino acids: CASSTYSQGNYGYTF.

As to this clone: At the DNA level, this CDR3 is encoded by other sequences in the same sample as well. This chain links TRBV2 with TRBJ1-5; a weak D match, TRBD1 (5 bases). This CDR3 has 15 residues. V lost 2 bases and J lost 2, with 10 bases in between. Per germline, CDR1 SNHLY and CDR2 FYNNEI. The CDR3 DNA reads as TGTGCCAGCAGTGAATGGGGGGTTGGCAATCAGCCCCAGCATTTT. Its translation: CASSEWGVGNQPQHF.

The V gene is TRBV6-1, the J gene TRBJ2-4; 7 bases are shared with TRBD2. The junction had 9 bases not matched to a gene; V was cut back by 7 bases and J by 9 bases. Per the germline V gene, CDR1 is MNHNS and CDR2 is SASEGT. CDR3 size: 13 residues. The CDR3 is CASMGGGPTIQYF. The CDR3 bases are TGTGCCAGCATGGGGGGAGGGCCCACCATTCAGTACTTC.

The chain employs TRBV5-1 and TRBJ2-7; 7 bases are a match to TRBD1. The CDR3 sequence is 15 residues long. The germline gives CDR1 SGHRS, CDR2 YFSETQ. The V gene end was trimmed by 4 bases and the J gene end by 0 bases; junction bases not matched to a gene: 7. In nucleotides, the CDR3 is TGCGCCAGCAGCGTCACAGGGGCGAGCTCCTACGAGCAGTACTTC. Its protein product is CASSVTGASSYEQYF.

The rearrangement uses TRBV6-5 and TRBJ1-5, with a tentative D call TRBD1 (5 bases). With 5 bases removed from V and 5 bases from J, the gap between germline ends came to 13 bases. The CDR3 has 14 residues. CDR1 MNHEY and CDR2 SVGAGI come from the germline V gene. CDR3: CASSPPRDHQPQHF. CDR3 DNA sequence: TGTGCCAGCAGTCCCCCGCGGGACCATCAGCCCCAGCATTTT.

The rearrangement links TRBV7-8 to TRBJ1-2; unclear D gene. CDR3 length: 14 residues. The V and J ends lost 1 base and 8 bases respectively, with 14 bases between them. Germline lookup yields CDR1 SGHVS and CDR2 FQNEAQ. The CDR3 region has the DNA TGTGCCAGCAGCTTAGTTCCTCGGGCGTCCGGCTACACCTTC. As protein: CASSLVPRASGYTF. The full variable domain, its missing parts supplied by reference TRBV7-8 and TRBJ1-2, is GAGVSQSPRYKVAKRGQDVALRCDPISGHVSLFWYQQALGQGPEFLTYFQNEAQLDKSGLPSDRFFAERPEGSVSTLKIQRTQQEDSAVYLCASSLVPRASGYTFGSGTRLTVV.

The chain uses TRBV7-2 and TRBJ2-7; D gene unclear. V lost 2 bases and J 2 bases, leaving 13 bases between the germline ends. The CDR3 has 15 residues. Germline values: CDR1 SGHTA, CDR2 FQGNSA. The CDR3: CASSLFGVTPYEQYF. In DNA form, the CDR3 reads TGTGCCAGCAGCTTATTTGGGGTTACCCCCTACGAGCAGTACTTC.

The V call is TRBV6-1, the J call TRBJ1-2, with D possibly matching TRBD1 (6 bases). V lost 5 bases, J lost 2 bases, and 12 bases lay in between. Germline CDR1 MNHNS, CDR2 SASEGT. The CDR3 runs to 14 residues. CDR3 sequence reads: CASSFSGQNYGYTF. The CDR3 DNA reads as TGTGCCAGCAGTTTCTCAGGACAGAACTATGGCTACACCTTC.

This chain joins TRBV6-5 and TRBJ1-3; no clear D. The CDR3 is 14 amino acids. Germline V gives CDR1 MNHEY, CDR2 SVGAGI. V lost 7 bases and J 2 bases, leaving 12 bases between the germline ends. The CDR3 region has the DNA TGTGCCAGCAAACGCCCCGGGCCTGGAAACACCATATATTTT. This translates into CASKRPGPGNTIYF.